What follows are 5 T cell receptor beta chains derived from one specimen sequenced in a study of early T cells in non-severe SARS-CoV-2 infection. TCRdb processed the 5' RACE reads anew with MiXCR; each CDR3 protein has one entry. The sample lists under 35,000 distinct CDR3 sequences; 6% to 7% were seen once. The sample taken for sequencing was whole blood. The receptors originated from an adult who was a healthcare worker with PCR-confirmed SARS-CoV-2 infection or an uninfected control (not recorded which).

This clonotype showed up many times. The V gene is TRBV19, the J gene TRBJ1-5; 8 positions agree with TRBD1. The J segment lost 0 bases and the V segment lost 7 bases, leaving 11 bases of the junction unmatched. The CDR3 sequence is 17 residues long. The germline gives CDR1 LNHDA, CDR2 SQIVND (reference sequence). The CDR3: CASIRARTGFSNQPQHF. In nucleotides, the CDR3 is TGTGCCAGTATAAGAGCCCGGACAGGGTTTAGCAATCAGCCCCAGCATTTT.

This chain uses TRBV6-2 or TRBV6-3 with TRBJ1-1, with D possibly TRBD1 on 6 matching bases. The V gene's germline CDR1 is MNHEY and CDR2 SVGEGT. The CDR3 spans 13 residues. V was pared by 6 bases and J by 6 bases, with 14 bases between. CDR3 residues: CASRPTGIPEAFF. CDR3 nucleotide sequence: TGTGCCAGCAGGCCAACAGGGATCCCTGAAGCTTTCTTT.

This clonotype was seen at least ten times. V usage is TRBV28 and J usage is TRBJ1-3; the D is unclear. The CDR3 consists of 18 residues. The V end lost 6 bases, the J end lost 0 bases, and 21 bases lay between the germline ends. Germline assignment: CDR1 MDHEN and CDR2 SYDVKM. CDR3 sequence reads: CASSLSLEGRVSGNTIYF. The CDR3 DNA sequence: TGTGCCAGCAGCCTCTCATTAGAGGGAAGGGTCTCTGGAAACACCATATATTTT.

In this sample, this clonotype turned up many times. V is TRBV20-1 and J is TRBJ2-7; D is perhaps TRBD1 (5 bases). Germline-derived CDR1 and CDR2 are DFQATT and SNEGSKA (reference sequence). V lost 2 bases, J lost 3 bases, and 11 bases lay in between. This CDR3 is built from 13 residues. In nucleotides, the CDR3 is TGCAGTGCTAGATCACCGCAGGGCTACGAGCAGTACTTC. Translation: CSARSPQGYEQYF.

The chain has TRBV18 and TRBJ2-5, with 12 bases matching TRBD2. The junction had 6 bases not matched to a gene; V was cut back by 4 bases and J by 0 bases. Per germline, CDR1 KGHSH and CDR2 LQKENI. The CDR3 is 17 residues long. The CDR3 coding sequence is TGTGCCAGCTCACTCGGGACTAGCGGGTGGTACCAAGAGACCCAGTACTTC. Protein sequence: CASSLGTSGWYQETQYF.